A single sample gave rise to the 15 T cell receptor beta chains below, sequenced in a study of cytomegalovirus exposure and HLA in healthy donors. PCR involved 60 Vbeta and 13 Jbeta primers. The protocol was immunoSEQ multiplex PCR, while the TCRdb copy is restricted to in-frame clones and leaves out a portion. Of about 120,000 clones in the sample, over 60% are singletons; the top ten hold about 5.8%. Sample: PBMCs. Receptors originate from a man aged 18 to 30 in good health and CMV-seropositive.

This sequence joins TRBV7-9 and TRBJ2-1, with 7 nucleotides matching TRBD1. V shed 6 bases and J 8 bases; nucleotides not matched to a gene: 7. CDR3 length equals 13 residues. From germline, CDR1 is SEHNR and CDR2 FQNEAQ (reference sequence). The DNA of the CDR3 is TGTGCCAGCAGGGATACAGGGGTCGATGAGCAGTTCTTC. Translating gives CASRDTGVDEQFF.

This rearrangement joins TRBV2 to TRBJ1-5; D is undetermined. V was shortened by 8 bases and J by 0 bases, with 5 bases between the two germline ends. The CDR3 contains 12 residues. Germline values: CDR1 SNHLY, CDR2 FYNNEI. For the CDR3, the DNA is TGTGCCAGCCAGAATAGCAATCAGCCCCAGCATTTT. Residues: CASQNSNQPQHF.

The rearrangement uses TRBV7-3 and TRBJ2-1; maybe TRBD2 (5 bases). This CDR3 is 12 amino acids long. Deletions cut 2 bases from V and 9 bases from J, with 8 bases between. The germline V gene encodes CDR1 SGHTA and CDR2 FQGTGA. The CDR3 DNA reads TGTGCCAGCAGCTTAGAGGGCGGTGAGCAGTTCTTC. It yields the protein CASSLEGGEQFF.

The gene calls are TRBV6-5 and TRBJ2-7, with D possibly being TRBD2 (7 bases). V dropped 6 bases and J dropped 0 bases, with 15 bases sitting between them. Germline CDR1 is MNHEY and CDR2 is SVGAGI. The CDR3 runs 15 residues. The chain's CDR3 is CASSVMGGGSYEQYF. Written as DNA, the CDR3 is TGTGCCAGCAGCGTGATGGGAGGGGGCTCCTACGAGCAGTACTTC.

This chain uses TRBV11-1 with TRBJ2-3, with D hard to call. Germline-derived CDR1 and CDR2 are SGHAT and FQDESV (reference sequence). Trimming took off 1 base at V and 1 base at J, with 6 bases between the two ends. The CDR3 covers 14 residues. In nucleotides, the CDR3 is TGTGCCAGCAGCTTAGGAGGCCGCACAGATACGCAGTATTTT. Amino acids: CASSLGGRTDTQYF.

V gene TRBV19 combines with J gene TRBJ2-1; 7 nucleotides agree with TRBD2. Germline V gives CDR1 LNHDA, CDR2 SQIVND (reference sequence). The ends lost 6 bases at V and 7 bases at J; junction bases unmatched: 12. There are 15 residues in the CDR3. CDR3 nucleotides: TGTGCCAGTAGCCTGGGGGGGAGGGAAGGAAATGAGCAGTTCTTC. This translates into CASSLGGREGNEQFF.

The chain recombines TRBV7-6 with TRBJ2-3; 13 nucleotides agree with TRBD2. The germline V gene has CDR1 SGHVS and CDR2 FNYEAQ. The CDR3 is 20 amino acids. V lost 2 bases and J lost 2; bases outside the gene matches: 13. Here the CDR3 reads CASSLRGKGGTSGATDTQYF. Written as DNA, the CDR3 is TGTGCCAGCAGCTTAAGGGGGAAAGGGGGGACTAGCGGGGCCACAGATACGCAGTATTTT.

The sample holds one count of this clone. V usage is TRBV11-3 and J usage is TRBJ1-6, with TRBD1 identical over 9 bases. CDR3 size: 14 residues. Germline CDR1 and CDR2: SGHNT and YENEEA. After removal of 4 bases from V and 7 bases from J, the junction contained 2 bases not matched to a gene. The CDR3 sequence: CASSSGTGNSPLHF. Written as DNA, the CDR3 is TGTGCCAGCAGCTCCGGGACAGGGAATTCACCCCTCCACTTT. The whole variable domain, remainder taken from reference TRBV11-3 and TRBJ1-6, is EAGVVQSPRYKIIEKKQPVAFWCNPISGHNTLYWYLQNLGQGPELLIRYENEEAVDDSQLPKDRFSAERLKGVDSTLKIQPAELGDSAVYLCASSSGTGNSPLHFGNGTRLTVT.

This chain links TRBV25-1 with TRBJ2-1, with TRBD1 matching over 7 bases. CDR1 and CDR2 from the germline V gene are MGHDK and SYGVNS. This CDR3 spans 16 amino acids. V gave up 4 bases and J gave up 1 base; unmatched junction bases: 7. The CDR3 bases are TGTGCCAGCAGTGGCCTCCAGGGGGAGTCCTACAATGAGCAGTTCTTC. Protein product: CASSGLQGESYNEQFF.

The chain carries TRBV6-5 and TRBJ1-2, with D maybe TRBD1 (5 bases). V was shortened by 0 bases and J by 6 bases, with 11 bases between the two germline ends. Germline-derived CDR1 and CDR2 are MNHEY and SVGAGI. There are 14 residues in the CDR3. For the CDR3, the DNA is TGTGCCAGCAGTTACTCGGGGGGGAAGCATGGCTACACCTTC. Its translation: CASSYSGGKHGYTF.

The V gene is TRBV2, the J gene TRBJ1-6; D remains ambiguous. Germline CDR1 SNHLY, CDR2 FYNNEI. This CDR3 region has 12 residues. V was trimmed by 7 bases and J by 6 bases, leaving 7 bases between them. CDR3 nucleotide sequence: TGTGCCAGCACCTACAGTAATTCACCCCTCCACTTT. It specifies CASTYSNSPLHF.

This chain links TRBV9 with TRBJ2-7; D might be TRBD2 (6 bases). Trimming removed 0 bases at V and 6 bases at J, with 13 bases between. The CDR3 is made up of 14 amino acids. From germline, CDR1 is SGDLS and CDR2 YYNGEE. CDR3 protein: CASSVAGEVGEQYF. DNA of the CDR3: TGTGCCAGCAGCGTAGCTGGGGAGGTCGGCGAGCAGTACTTC.

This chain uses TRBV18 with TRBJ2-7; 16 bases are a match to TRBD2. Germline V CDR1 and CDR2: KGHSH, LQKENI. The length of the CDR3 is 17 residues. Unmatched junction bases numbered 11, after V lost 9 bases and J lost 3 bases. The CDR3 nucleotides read TGTGCCAGTGATTCCGGGACTAGCGGGAGGGAACGCTACGAGCAGTACTTC. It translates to CASDSGTSGRERYEQYF.

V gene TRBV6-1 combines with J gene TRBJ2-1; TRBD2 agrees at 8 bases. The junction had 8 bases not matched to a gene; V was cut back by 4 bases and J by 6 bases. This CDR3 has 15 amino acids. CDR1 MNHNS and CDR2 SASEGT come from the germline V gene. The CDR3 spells CASSVLRGGLNEQFF. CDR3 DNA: TGTGCCAGCAGTGTCTTACGGGGGGGCCTCAATGAGCAGTTCTTC.

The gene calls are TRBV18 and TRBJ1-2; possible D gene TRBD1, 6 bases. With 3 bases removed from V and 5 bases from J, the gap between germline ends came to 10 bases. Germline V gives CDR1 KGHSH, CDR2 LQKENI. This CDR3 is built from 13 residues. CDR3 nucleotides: TGTGCCAGCTCACCGGACAGCTCATATGGCTACACCTTC. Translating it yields CASSPDSSYGYTF.